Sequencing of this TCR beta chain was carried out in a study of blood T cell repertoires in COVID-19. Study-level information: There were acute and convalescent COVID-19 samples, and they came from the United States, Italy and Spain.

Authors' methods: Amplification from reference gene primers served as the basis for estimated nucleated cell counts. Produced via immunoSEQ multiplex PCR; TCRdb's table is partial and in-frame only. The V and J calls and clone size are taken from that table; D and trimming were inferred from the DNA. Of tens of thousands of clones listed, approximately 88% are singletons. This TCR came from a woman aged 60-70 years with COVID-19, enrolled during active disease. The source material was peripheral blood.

CDR3 in amino acids: CASSQTGDHQPQHF. The CDR3 bases are TGTGCCAGCAGCCAAACAGGGGACCATCAGCCCCAGCATTTT. The chain has TRBV3-1 (or the pseudogene TRBV3-2) and TRBJ1-5; 7 nucleotides line up with TRBD1. After removal of 2 bases from V and 5 bases from J, the junction contained 3 bases not matched to a gene. The CDR3 covers 14 residues. The V gene's germline CDR1 is LGHDT and CDR2 YNNKEL (reference sequence).